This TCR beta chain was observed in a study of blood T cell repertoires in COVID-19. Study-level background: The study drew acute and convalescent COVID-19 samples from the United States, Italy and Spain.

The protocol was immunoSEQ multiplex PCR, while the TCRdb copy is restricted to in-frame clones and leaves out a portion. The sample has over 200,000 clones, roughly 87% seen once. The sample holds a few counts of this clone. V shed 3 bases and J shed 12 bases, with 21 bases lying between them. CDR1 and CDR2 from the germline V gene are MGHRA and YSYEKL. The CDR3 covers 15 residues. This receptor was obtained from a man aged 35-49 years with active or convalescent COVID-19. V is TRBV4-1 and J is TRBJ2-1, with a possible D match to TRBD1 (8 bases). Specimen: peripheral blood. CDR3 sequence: CASSQVGQGGVSQFF. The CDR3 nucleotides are TGCGCCAGCAGCCAGGTTGGACAGGGAGGGGTCTCGCAGTTCTTC.